The 26 T cell receptor beta chains given below trace back to one sample, sequenced in a study of shared clonotypes between healthy human individuals (TCRdb year 2020). The library was built by means of the immunoSEQ multiplex PCR assay. In its TCRdb copy, this immuneACCESS table keeps in-frame sequences only and misses some clones. Where compared with another copy, unresolved V genes explain less than half of these, and the others have no known cause. This sample gives a few million clones in total; roughly nine tenths of them show up just once. The ten largest clonotypes hold roughly 0.13% of the sample. The sample consisted of naive CD4+ T cells sorted from blood. The cell subset or site label of this sample denotes: CD45RA+ positively selected. These receptors came from a man aged 18 to 29 in good health.

The gene calls are TRBV27 and TRBJ1-6, with 8 bases identical to TRBD1. The V gene end was trimmed by 2 bases and the J gene end by 0 bases; junction bases not matched to a gene: 9. Germline loops: CDR1 MNHEY, CDR2 SMNVEV (reference sequence). The CDR3 spans 19 residues. The CDR3 DNA sequence: TGTGCCAGCAGTTTAATCCCCGGGACAGGTTACTCCTATAATTCACCCCTCCACTTT. Protein product: CASSLIPGTGYSYNSPLHF.

V usage is TRBV27 and J usage is TRBJ2-7, with TRBD1 matching over 7 bases. Trimming cost V 7 bases and J 6 bases; bases outside gene matches: 9. Germline V gene sequence: CDR1 MNHEY, CDR2 SMNVEV (reference sequence). This CDR3 is built from 13 residues. The CDR3: CASTWGPGGEQYF. CDR3 coding DNA: TGTGCCAGCACATGGGGCCCAGGGGGCGAGCAGTACTTC.

This clone showed up just once. The genes are TRBV11-1 and TRBJ2-2; the D gene is possibly TRBD1 (6 bases). Germline values: CDR1 SGHAT, CDR2 FQDESV (reference sequence). This CDR3 is built from 15 residues. V was cut by 6 bases and J by 2 bases, with 13 bases left in between. The CDR3 region has the DNA TGTGCCAGCAGGACTGTTGGGACAAACACCGGGGAGCTGTTTTTT. Translated, it gives CASRTVGTNTGELFF.

Remarks on this clone: A junction boundary mismatches the germline segment, possibly from a read error. The chain couples TRBV7-6 to TRBJ2-5; D perhaps matches TRBD2 (6 bases). The CDR3 has 19 amino acids. CDR1 and CDR2 from the germline V gene are SGHVS and FNYEAQ. The DNA for the CDR3 is TGTGCCAGCAGCCTAATACCCTTTTTACGGGGGAGCGTCCAAGAGACCCAATACTTC. This sequence encodes CASSLIPFLRGSVQETQYF. The full variable domain, completed using reference TRBV7-6 and TRBJ2-5, is GAGVSQSPRYKVTKRGQDVALRCDPISGHVSLYWYRQALGQGPEFLTYFNYEAQQDKSGLPNDRFSAERPEGSISTLTIQRTEQRDSAMYRCASSLIPFLRGSVQETQYFGPGTRLLVL.

The gene calls are TRBV5-1 and TRBJ1-3, with D perhaps TRBD1 (6 bases). Germline CDR1 is SGHRS and CDR2 is YFSETQ. This CDR3 comprises 14 residues. Trimming shortened V by 4 bases and J by 2 bases, and 10 bases separated the two germline ends. CDR3 loop: CASSKTGTGNTIYF. Written as DNA, the CDR3 is TGCGCCAGCAGCAAGACAGGAACTGGAAACACCATATATTTT.

The V and J genes are TRBV19 and TRBJ2-3; a weak D match, TRBD2 (5 bases). Per the germline V gene, CDR1 is LNHDA and CDR2 is SQIVND (reference sequence). Trimming removed 3 bases at V and 2 bases at J, with 12 bases between. CDR3 length equals 15 residues. CDR3 in DNA: TGTGCCAGTAGTATGAGCCAGAGGGCCACAGATACGCAGTATTTT. Encoded protein: CASSMSQRATDTQYF.

This chain links TRBV28 with TRBJ2-2, with 8 positions matching TRBD1. The CDR3 has 15 amino acids. Trimming took 6 bases from V and 4 from J; bases not matched to a gene: 7. CDR1 and CDR2 (germline): MDHEN, SYDVKM. The CDR3 region has the DNA TGTGCCAGCAGGCCTCAGGGGGCCGGCACCGGGGAGCTGTTTTTT. Encoded protein: CASRPQGAGTGELFF. Looking up the rest from reference TRBV28 and TRBJ2-2 gives the full variable domain: DVKVTQSSRYLVKRTGEKVFLECVQDMDHENMFWYRQDPGLGLRLIYFSYDVKMKEKGDIPEGYSVSREKKERFSLILESASTNQTSMYLCASRPQGAGTGELFFGEGSRLTVL.

This sequence joins TRBV25-1 and TRBJ1-1; D is perhaps TRBD1 (5 bases). Trimming stripped 8 bases from V and 5 bases from J, with 6 bases between. In germline, CDR1 is MGHDK, CDR2 SYGVNS. The CDR3 spans 10 residues. This CDR3 reads CASGGTEAFF. In DNA form, the CDR3 reads TGTGCCAGCGGGGGGACTGAAGCTTTCTTT.

About this clone: Other DNA sequences within the sample encode an identical CDR3. The CDR3 sequence is CASSLTGYEQYF. CDR3 nucleotides: TGTGCCAGCAGCTTGACAGGTTACGAGCAGTACTTC. This rearrangement joins TRBV5-4 to TRBJ2-7, with D possibly TRBD1 on 5 matching bases. Germline-derived CDR1 and CDR2 are SGHNT and YYREEE (reference sequence). Trimming shortened V by 1 base and J by 4 bases, and 6 bases separated the two germline ends. The CDR3 is 12 amino acids.

This chain connects TRBV6-5 to TRBJ1-6; 7 bases fit TRBD1. Trimming cost V 8 bases and J 2 bases; bases outside gene matches: 6. This CDR3 is built from 15 residues. CDR1 and CDR2 from the germline V gene are MNHEY and SVGAGI. CDR3 sequence reads: CASGRQGTYNSPLHF. Written as DNA, the CDR3 is TGTGCCAGCGGGAGACAGGGCACCTATAATTCACCCCTCCACTTT.

The chain joins TRBV18 to TRBJ1-2, with D uncertain. The V end lost 2 bases, the J end lost 7 bases, and 11 bases lay between the germline ends. Germline CDR1 and CDR2: KGHSH and LQKENI. The CDR3 covers 13 residues. CDR3: CASSPFQEGGYTF. The CDR3 DNA reads TGTGCCAGCTCACCATTCCAGGAGGGTGGCTACACCTTC.

As for this clone: Other DNA sequences in the sample encode the same CDR3. The chain combines TRBV11-2 with TRBJ2-5; D call uncertain. V lost 1 base, J lost 2 bases, and 5 bases lay in between. Germline V gene data show CDR1 as SGHAT and CDR2 as FQNNGV. The CDR3 loop spans 13 amino acids. CDR3 DNA sequence: TGTGCCAGCAGCTTAGGGCTGCAAGAGACCCAGTACTTC. It translates to CASSLGLQETQYF.

V and J are TRBV6-6 and TRBJ1-5; 8 bases are shared with TRBD1. CDR1 MNHNY and CDR2 SVGAGI come from the germline V gene (reference sequence). The trim removed 5 bases at V and 10 bases at J, leaving 10 bases unmatched. The CDR3 length is 14 residues. CDR3 residues: CASSIGQGFYPQHF. CDR3 coding DNA: TGTGCCAGCAGTATAGGACAGGGATTCTATCCCCAGCATTTT.

This clone has more than one count but fewer than ten. CDR3: CAWSVRTLGELFF. DNA for the CDR3: TGTGCCTGGAGTGTGAGGACCCTCGGGGAGCTGTTTTTT. This chain uses TRBV30 with TRBJ2-2; no reliable D call. The CDR3 spans 13 residues. V gave up 0 bases and J gave up 7 bases, with 9 bases separating them. The germline gives CDR1 GTSNPN, CDR2 SVGIG (reference sequence).

The gene calls are TRBV5-1 and TRBJ2-7; 7 positions match TRBD1. This CDR3 spans 15 amino acids. Germline CDR1 SGHRS, CDR2 YFSETQ. The V segment lost 5 bases and the J segment 2 bases; nucleotides outside the gene matches: 10. The CDR3 is CASSPRQGQPYEQYF. DNA for the CDR3: TGCGCCAGCAGTCCTCGACAGGGCCAGCCCTACGAGCAGTACTTC.

V usage is TRBV6-1 and J usage is TRBJ1-5; weak D call: TRBD1 (5 bases). CDR3 length equals 13 residues. CDR1 and CDR2 (germline): MNHNS, SASEGT. The germline V and J ends were trimmed by 7 bases and 7 bases, with 14 bases remaining between them. In nucleotides, the CDR3 is TGTGCCAGCACCAGGCAGGGTAGGCAGCCCCAGCATTTT. Amino acid sequence: CASTRQGRQPQHF.

The chain is built from TRBV4-1 and TRBJ2-7, with 7 bases that match TRBD1. Per germline, CDR1 MGHRA and CDR2 YSYEKL. Germline trimming cut 0 bases from V and 4 bases from J; bases unmatched to any gene: 12. The CDR3 loop spans 17 amino acids. The CDR3 sequence is CASSQDFLGKGAYEQYF. CDR3 bases: TGCGCCAGCAGCCAAGATTTCCTCGGGAAGGGGGCTTACGAGCAGTACTTC.

As regards this clone: Other DNA sequences of this sample code for an identical CDR3. The genes are TRBV28 and TRBJ1-2; D not certain. The CDR3 totals 11 residues. Germline CDR1 reads MDHEN; CDR2 reads SYDVKM. V shed 4 bases and J shed 8 bases, with 8 bases lying between them. The CDR3 sequence is CASSSDGGYTF. CDR3 in DNA: TGTGCCAGCAGTTCGGACGGAGGCTACACCTTC.

This clone was counted between two and nine times. This sequence joins TRBV14 and TRBJ1-1; a possible D gene is TRBD1 (5 bases). V was shortened by 0 bases and J by 10 bases, with 15 bases between the two germline ends. This CDR3 is 14 amino acids long. Germline CDR1 is SGHDN and CDR2 is FVKESK. DNA for the CDR3: TGTGCCAGCAGCCAAGAGTCGGGGCAGGTTGGAGCTTTCTTT. Translation: CASSQESGQVGAFF.

The V and J genes are TRBV14 and TRBJ1-1; a weak D match, TRBD1 (6 bases). The CDR3 totals 13 residues. The germline V and J ends were trimmed by 4 bases and 1 base, with 7 bases remaining between them. Germline CDR1 and CDR2: SGHDN and FVKESK. Here the CDR3 reads CASSLTGNTEAFF. CDR3 DNA sequence: TGTGCCAGCAGCCTGACAGGGAACACTGAAGCTTTCTTT.

The chain carries TRBV7-9 and TRBJ2-7; D may be TRBD1 (6 bases). This CDR3 contains 13 residues. Trimming took 3 bases from V and 4 from J, leaving 10 bases between them. Germline loops: CDR1 SEHNR, CDR2 FQNEAQ (reference sequence). The CDR3 sequence is CASSFGGLYEQYF. In DNA form, the CDR3 reads TGTGCCAGCAGCTTTGGGGGCTTGTACGAGCAGTACTTC.

This clone appeared once. The V call is TRBV25-1, the J call TRBJ2-7; 7 bases are a match to TRBD1. The J segment lost 4 bases and the V segment lost 7 bases, leaving 10 bases of the junction unmatched. This CDR3 has 14 residues. Germline-derived CDR1 and CDR2 are MGHDK and SYGVNS. For the CDR3, the DNA is TGTGCCAGCAATCCCGGGACAGATCTTTACGAGCAGTACTTC. It specifies CASNPGTDLYEQYF.

This chain uses TRBV21-1 with TRBJ1-2. TRBV21-1 represents a pseudogene. The length of the CDR3 is 14 residues. CDR3 residues: CASSKPLPNYGYTF. CDR3 nucleotides: TGTGCCAGCAGCAAGCCTTTACCTAACTATGGCTACACCTTC.

The V call is TRBV5-8, the J call TRBJ2-7; no clear D gene. There are 13 residues in the CDR3. Germline CDR1 is SGHTS and CDR2 is YDEGEE. Trimming took 0 bases from V and 7 from J, leaving 11 bases between them. CDR3 amino acids: CASSLGMAFEQYF. The CDR3 DNA sequence: TGTGCCAGCAGCTTGGGCATGGCCTTTGAGCAGTACTTC.

The V and J genes are TRBV6-1 and TRBJ1-2; D unresolved. The V end was cut by 7 bases, the J end by 6 bases, with 18 bases between. From germline, CDR1 is MNHNS and CDR2 SASEGT. This CDR3 comprises 14 residues. In DNA, the CDR3 is TGTGCCAGCAACGGTCAGGCACGATTCAATGGCTACACCTTC. It yields the protein CASNGQARFNGYTF.

J is TRBJ2-7 and V is TRBV10-3, with no clear D. Germline assignment: CDR1 ENHRY and CDR2 SYGVKD. The V and J ends lost 4 bases and 1 base respectively, with 11 bases between them. The CDR3 has 14 amino acids. The CDR3: CAISATTESYEQYF. The CDR3 nucleotides are TGTGCCATCAGTGCGACGACTGAATCCTACGAGCAGTACTTC.